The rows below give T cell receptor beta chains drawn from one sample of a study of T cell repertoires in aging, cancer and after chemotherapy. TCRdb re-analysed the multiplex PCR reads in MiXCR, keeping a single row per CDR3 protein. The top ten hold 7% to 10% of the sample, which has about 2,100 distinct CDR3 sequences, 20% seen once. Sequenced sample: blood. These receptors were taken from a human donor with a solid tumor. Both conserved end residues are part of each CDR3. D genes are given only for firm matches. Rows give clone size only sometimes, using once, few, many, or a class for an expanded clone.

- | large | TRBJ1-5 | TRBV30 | CAWSEHNQPQHF | TGTGCCTGGAGTGAACACAATCAGCCCCAGCATTTT
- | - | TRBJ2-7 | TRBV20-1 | CSARSLDRHEQYF | TGCAGTGCTAGATCCCTAGACAGGCACGAGCAGTACTTC
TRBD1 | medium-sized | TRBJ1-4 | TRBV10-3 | CATRGTGDSNEKLFF | TGTGCCACTAGAGGGACAGGGGATTCTAATGAAAAACTGTTTTTT
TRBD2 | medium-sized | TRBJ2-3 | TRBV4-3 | CASSQGLAGLGDTQYF | TGCGCCAGCAGCCAGGGTCTAGCGGGTTTGGGAGATACGCAGTATTTT
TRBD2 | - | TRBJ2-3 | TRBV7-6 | CASSPTSGGADTQYF | TGTGCCAGCAGCCCGACTAGCGGGGGCGCAGATACGCAGTATTTT
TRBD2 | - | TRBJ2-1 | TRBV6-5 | CASSPSGGYNEQFF | TGTGCCAGCAGCCCTAGCGGGGGCTACAATGAGCAGTTCTTC
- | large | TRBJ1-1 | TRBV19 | CASSPGRGTEAFF | TGTGCCAGTAGTCCAGGACGGGGGACTGAAGCTTTCTTT
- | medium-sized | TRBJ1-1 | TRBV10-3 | CAISEPGRRNTEAFF | TGTGCCATCAGTGAGCCTGGACGGAGGAACACTGAAGCTTTCTTT
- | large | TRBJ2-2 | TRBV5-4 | CASSYPTGAGELFF | TGTGCCAGCAGCTATCCAACGGGGGCCGGGGAGCTGTTTTTT
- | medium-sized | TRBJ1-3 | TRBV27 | CASSLTQGNTIYF | TGTGCCAGCAGTTTAACCCAGGGAAACACCATATATTTT
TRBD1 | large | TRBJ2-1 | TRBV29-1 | CSVDRLTGYNEQFF | TGCAGCGTCGACAGACTGACAGGGTACAATGAGCAGTTCTTC
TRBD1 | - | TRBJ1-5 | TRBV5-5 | CASSLGQGSNQPQHF | TGTGCCAGCAGCTTGGGACAGGGGAGCAATCAGCCCCAGCATTTT
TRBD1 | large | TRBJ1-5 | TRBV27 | CASSPQGAGQPQHF | TGTGCCAGCAGTCCACAGGGGGCAGGACAGCCCCAGCATTTT
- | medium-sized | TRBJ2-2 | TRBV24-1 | CATSDLSGGELFF | TGTGCCACCAGTGATCTTAGCGGCGGGGAGCTGTTTTTT
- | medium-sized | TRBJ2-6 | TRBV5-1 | CASSSGSGDGVNVLTF | TGCGCCAGCAGCTCCGGGTCGGGGGACGGAGTCAACGTCCTGACTTTC
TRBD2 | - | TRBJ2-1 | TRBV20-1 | CSARDYTGTSGRASYNEQFF | TGCAGTGCTAGAGATTATACCGGGACTAGCGGGAGGGCGAGTTATAATGAGCAGTTCTTC
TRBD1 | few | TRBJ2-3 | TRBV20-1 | CSASIFRQGASSTDTQYF | TGCAGTGCCTCGATCTTCCGACAGGGGGCTAGTTCCACAGATACGCAGTATTTT
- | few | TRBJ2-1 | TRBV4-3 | CASSQDFYSSYNEQFF | TGCGCCAGCAGCCAAGATTTTTACAGCTCCTACAATGAGCAGTTCTTC
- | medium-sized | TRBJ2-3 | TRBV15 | CATSRDPSTDTQYF | TGTGCCACCAGCAGAGATCCTTCCACAGATACGCAGTATTTT
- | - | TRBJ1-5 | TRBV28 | CASSWGGRTSQPQHF | TGTGCCAGCAGTTGGGGGGGGAGAACCAGTCAGCCCCAGCATTTT
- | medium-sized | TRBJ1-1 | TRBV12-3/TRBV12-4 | CASSYLSYTEAFF | TGTGCCAGCAGTTACCTGTCCTACACTGAAGCTTTCTTT
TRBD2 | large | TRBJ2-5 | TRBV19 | CASSIAPGLAETQYF | TGTGCCAGTAGTATAGCGCCGGGACTAGCGGAGACCCAGTACTTC
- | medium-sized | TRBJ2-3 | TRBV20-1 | CSAPGHSTDTQYF | TGCAGTGCTCCTGGACACAGCACAGATACGCAGTATTTT
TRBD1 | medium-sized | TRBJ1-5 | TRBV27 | CASGQVPPPYSNQPQHF | TGTGCCAGCGGACAGGTCCCCCCGCCATATAGCAATCAGCCCCAGCATTTT
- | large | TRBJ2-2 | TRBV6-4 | CASSDEGKHTGELFF | TGTGCCAGCAGTGACGAAGGGAAACATACCGGGGAGCTGTTTTTT
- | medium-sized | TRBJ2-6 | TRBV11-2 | CASSLVLVTGANVLTF | TGTGCCAGCAGCTTAGTCCTGGTTACCGGGGCCAACGTCCTGACTTTC
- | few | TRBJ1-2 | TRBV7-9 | CASSSLGARGYGYTF | TGTGCCAGCAGCTCCTTGGGAGCTCGGGGGTATGGCTACACCTTC
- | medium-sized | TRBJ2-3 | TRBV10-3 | CASRPSGAQDTQYF | TGTGCCTCACGACCTTCCGGAGCTCAAGATACGCAGTATTTT
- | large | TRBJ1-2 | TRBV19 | CASSTLEWDGYTF | TGTGCCAGTAGTACCCTCGAATGGGATGGCTACACCTTC
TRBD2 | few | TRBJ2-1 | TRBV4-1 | CASSPLGLAGSNEQFF | TGCGCCAGCAGCCCCCTAGGACTAGCGGGAAGCAATGAGCAGTTCTTC
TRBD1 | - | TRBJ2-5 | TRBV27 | CASSDRGYQETQYF | TGTGCCAGCAGCGACAGGGGGTACCAAGAGACCCAGTACTTC